This TCR beta chain comes out of a study of blood T cell repertoires in COVID-19. Study information: Sources were T cells, B-cell-depleted T cells, or PBMCs; the material itself was cDNA or gDNA.

In the original analysis: Estimation of nucleated cell counts relied on the amplification of reference gene primers. Some clones are missing from TCRdb's copy, which holds only in-frame ones; the method was immunoSEQ multiplex PCR. Clone size and V and J calls were adopted from that table, with D and trimming inferred from the DNA. The repertoire holds around 300,000 clones, about 89% seen once, with 2% to 2.5% in the top ten. This CDR3 contains 14 residues. V was clipped by 3 bases and J by 4 bases; unmatched bases: 5. The germline V gene has CDR1 SGHDT and CDR2 YYEEEE. The TCR originated in a man between 50 and 59 years old with acute or convalescent COVID-19. The V gene is TRBV5-6, the J gene TRBJ1-2; 8 bases are a match to TRBD1. Sequencing input: peripheral blood. This chain's CDR3 is CASSSTGALYGYTF. For the CDR3, the DNA is TGTGCCAGCAGCTCGACAGGGGCCCTCTATGGCTACACCTTC.